The sequence of this T cell receptor beta chain was determined in a study of T cell responses to AZD1222 COVID-19 vaccine. The repertoire was sequenced with immunoSEQ multiplex PCR; TCRdb's copy has only in-frame clones and lacks some. The table lists over 150,000 clones, approximately 93% of them singletons. The V gene's germline CDR1 is LGHDT and CDR2 YNNKEL (reference sequence). The CDR3 is 14 amino acids. The V gene lost 2 bases and the J gene lost 4 bases, with 8 bases spanning the gap. This specimen was peripheral blood, taken 28 days after the second AZD1222 dose. The origin of this receptor is an adult who received the AZD1222 COVID-19 vaccine. The chain is built from TRBV3-1 (or the pseudogene TRBV3-2) and TRBJ2-2; D uncertain. The CDR3 nucleotides are TGTGCCAGCAGCCAACCGCCGGGCACCGGGGAGCTGTTTTTT. It is translated as CASSQPPGTGELFF.